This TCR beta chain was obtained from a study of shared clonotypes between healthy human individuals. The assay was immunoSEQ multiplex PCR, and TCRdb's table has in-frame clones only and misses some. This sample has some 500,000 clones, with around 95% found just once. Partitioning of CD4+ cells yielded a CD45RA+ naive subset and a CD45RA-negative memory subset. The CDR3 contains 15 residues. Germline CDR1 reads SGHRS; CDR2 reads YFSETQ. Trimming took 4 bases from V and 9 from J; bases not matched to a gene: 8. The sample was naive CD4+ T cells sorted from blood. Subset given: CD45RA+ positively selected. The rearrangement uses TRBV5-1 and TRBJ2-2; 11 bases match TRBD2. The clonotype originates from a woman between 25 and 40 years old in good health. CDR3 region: CASSPTSGSSWELFF. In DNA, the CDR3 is TGCGCCAGCAGCCCCACTAGCGGGAGTTCCTGGGAGCTGTTTTTT.